The 27 T cell receptor beta chains below all came from one sample that was sequenced in a study of blood T cells in healthy people across ages. A sample-barcoded 5' primer and a J-beta primer mix were used in a second PCR of about 7 to 11 cycles. TCRdb recomputed calls from the 5' RACE reads with MiXCR, one row per CDR3 protein. The sample includes 540,000 or so distinct CDR3 sequences, under 55% of them seen just once. The sequencing input was blood. These receptors were obtained from an elderly man in good health.

V is TRBV7-8 and J is TRBJ2-7, with D perhaps TRBD1 or TRBD2 (6 bases each). Germline V gene sequence: CDR1 SGHVS, CDR2 FQNEAQ. Trimming removed 5 bases from V and 2 bases from J, with 19 bases in between. The CDR3 loop spans 16 amino acids. The CDR3 sequence is CASSPRGGTLTYEQYF. The CDR3 nucleotides are TGTGCCAGCAGCCCAAGGGGCGGGACACTAACCTACGAGCAGTACTTC.

CDR3 protein: CASSLEAGKYNEQFF. The CDR3 DNA reads TGTGCCAGCAGCTTAGAAGCGGGAAAATACAATGAGCAGTTCTTC. The chain carries TRBV7-8 and TRBJ2-1, with 7 positions matching TRBD2. Trimming took 1 base from V and 4 from J; bases not matched to a gene: 4. From germline, CDR1 is SGHVS and CDR2 FQNEAQ. The CDR3 runs to 15 residues.

This clonotype was observed a single time. The genes are TRBV3-1 and TRBJ1-3; a possible D gene is TRBD1 (6 bases). Trimming left V 1 base short and J 8 bases short, with 15 bases between. Germline CDR1 LGHDT, CDR2 YNNKEL (reference sequence). CDR3 length: 15 amino acids. The CDR3 bases are TGTGCCAGCAGCCAAGTGTCGGGACACCTGGACACCATATATTTT. This translates into CASSQVSGHLDTIYF.

J is TRBJ2-3 and V is TRBV11-3; D unresolved. The germline V gene has CDR1 SGHNT and CDR2 YENEEA. V shed 5 bases and J shed 7 bases, with 10 bases lying between them. The CDR3 contains 12 residues. The CDR3 sequence is CASSHSRNTQYF. Written as DNA, the CDR3 is TGTGCCAGCAGCCACAGCCGCAATACGCAGTATTTT.

The rearrangement links TRBV9 to TRBJ2-3; 10 nucleotides match TRBD2. Germline V lookup: CDR1 SGDLS, CDR2 YYNGEE. Trimming removed 5 bases from V and 2 bases from J; junction bases left unmatched: 11. The CDR3 has 17 amino acids. The CDR3 DNA follows: TGTGCCAGCAGTGCTCGTAGCGGGGGGTCTAACACAGATACGCAGTATTTT. It yields the protein CASSARSGGSNTDTQYF.

This clonotype was found a few times. V is TRBV20-1 and J is TRBJ2-3; 16 nucleotides agree with TRBD2. V was clipped by 1 base and J by 8 bases; unmatched bases: 12. The CDR3 sequence is 18 residues long. Germline V gene data show CDR1 as DFQATT and CDR2 as SNEGSKA (reference sequence). In DNA form, the CDR3 reads TGCAGTGCTAGAGCACCGGGACTAGCGGGAGGGGGAGTAGCTACGCAGTATTTT. It is translated as CSARAPGLAGGGVATQYF.

The gene calls are TRBV20-1 and TRBJ1-6, with no clear D. Trimming removed 6 bases from V and 10 bases from J, with 19 bases in between. The germline V gene encodes CDR1 DFQATT and CDR2 SNEGSKA (reference sequence). The CDR3 is 14 residues long. CDR3 amino acids: CSAGRGPADSPLHF. DNA of the CDR3: TGCAGTGCAGGGCGTGGCCCGGCGGACTCACCCCTCCACTTT.

CDR3 bases: TGTGCCACCCGGGGGACGGACCCCCGACTTGTAGCGCAGTATTTT. This codes for CATRGTDPRLVAQYF. This sequence joins TRBV15 and TRBJ2-3; possible D gene TRBD2, 6 bases. CDR3 length equals 15 residues. The germline V gene encodes CDR1 LNHNV and CDR2 YYDKDF (reference sequence). V lost 8 bases and J 10 bases, leaving 25 bases between the germline ends.

Concerning this clonotype itself: A much larger clone sits a single nucleotide away, making a read error possible. V gene TRBV7-9 combines with J gene TRBJ2-7; no clear D. Germline V CDR1 and CDR2: SEHNR, FQNEAQ (reference sequence). The CDR3 consists of 12 residues. The chain's CDR3 is CTSSFPSYEQYF. CDR3 DNA: TGTACCAGCAGCTTTCCTAGCTACGAGCAGTACTTC.

CDR3 loop: CASSHSILGTSGNNEQFF. The CDR3 DNA sequence: TGTGCCAGCAGCCACTCGATCTTAGGGACTAGCGGAAACAATGAGCAGTTCTTC. This rearrangement joins TRBV4-2 to TRBJ2-1, with 11 bases aligning to TRBD2. Germline CDR1 and CDR2: LGHNA and YNFKEQ. The CDR3 loop spans 18 amino acids. The junction had 12 bases not matched to a gene; V was cut back by 3 bases and J by 5 bases.

A word on this clonotype: This may be a read error, as it is one base from a much larger clone. This chain connects TRBV6-6 to TRBJ1-2; maybe TRBD1 (6 bases). The CDR3 runs 13 residues. V was shortened by 5 bases and J by 6 bases, with 13 bases between the two germline ends. Germline CDR1 MNHNY, CDR2 SVGAGI (reference sequence). The CDR3 region is CASSDRDMDGYTF. For the CDR3, the DNA is TGTGCCAGCAGTGATCGGGACATGGATGGCTACACCTTC.

This chain links TRBV20-1 with TRBJ2-7; D gene ambiguous. CDR3 length equals 12 residues. V lost 3 bases, J lost 3 bases, and 9 bases lay in between. Germline values: CDR1 DFQATT, CDR2 SNEGSKA (reference sequence). The CDR3 loop reads CSASVSNYEQYF. The CDR3 DNA sequence: TGCAGTGCTAGTGTGTCTAACTACGAGCAGTACTTC.

The genes are TRBV10-3 and TRBJ2-3; TRBD2 might be the D (6 bases). CDR3 length equals 15 residues. V was clipped by 0 bases and J by 4 bases, with 11 bases between them. Per germline, CDR1 ENHRY and CDR2 SYGVKD. As DNA, the CDR3 is TGTGCCATCAGTGAGTCGATAGTAGCGGCAGATACGCAGTATTTT. Translated, it gives CAISESIVAADTQYF.

The chain links TRBV5-1 to TRBJ2-3; 10 nucleotides align to TRBD1. The junction had 7 bases not matched to a gene; V was cut back by 3 bases and J by 3 bases. Germline V gene lookup returns CDR1 SGHRS and CDR2 YFSETQ. The length of the CDR3 is 16 residues. CDR3: CASSSLGQGHTDTQYF. DNA for the CDR3: TGCGCCAGCAGCTCCCTGGGACAGGGGCATACAGATACGCAGTATTTT.

This clonotype appeared a few times. The rearrangement links TRBV4-2 to TRBJ2-7; 11 positions match TRBD2. Germline V gives CDR1 LGHNA, CDR2 YNFKEQ. Trimming removed 4 bases from V and 0 bases from J; junction bases left unmatched: 5. This CDR3 contains 16 residues. In nucleotides, the CDR3 is TGTGCCAGCAGCCGACCGGGACTAGCGGACTCCTACGAGCAGTACTTC. It translates to CASSRPGLADSYEQYF.

This clonotype was found once. This chain links TRBV29-1 with TRBJ2-5; 10 bases line up with TRBD2. Near its end, the DNA agrees better with TRBJ2-7, so the J call may be wrong. This CDR3 has 12 residues. Germline V gives CDR1 SQVTM, CDR2 ANQGSEA. CDR3 sequence reads: CSVAGLASEQYF. The CDR3 region has the DNA TGCAGCGTTGCGGGACTAGCGAGCGAGCAGTACTTC.

The rearrangement uses TRBV12-3 or TRBV12-4 and TRBJ2-5; D might be TRBD1 or TRBD2, each matching 5 bases. The CDR3 is 11 residues long. With 5 bases removed from V and 9 bases from J, the gap between germline ends came to 10 bases. The CDR3 sequence: CASSTGPAQYF. The CDR3 bases are TGTGCCAGCAGTACGGGACCGGCCCAGTACTTC.

As for this clonotype: At one end the junction does not follow the germline gene, possibly because of a read error. The rearrangement links TRBV6-6 to TRBJ2-2; the match to TRBD2 covers 9 bases. This CDR3 spans 17 amino acids. CDR1 MNHNY and CDR2 SVGAGI come from the germline V gene (reference sequence). In DNA, the CDR3 is TGTGCCAGCAGAAACCGCGGGGGGGCCTCGAACATCGGGGAGCTGTTTTTT. It yields the protein CASRNRGGASNIGELFF.

A few counts support this clonotype. The chain joins TRBV5-1 to TRBJ2-6; D gene uncertain. The CDR3 runs 16 residues. CDR1 and CDR2 from the germline V gene are SGHRS and YFSETQ. Between the trimmed V and J ends, which lost 0 bases and 1 base, there was a span of 8 bases. The CDR3 loop reads CASSLERNSGANVLTF. The CDR3 DNA sequence: TGCGCCAGCAGCTTGGAGAGGAATTCTGGGGCCAACGTCCTGACTTTC.

This clonotype was counted many times. The chain carries TRBV5-1 and TRBJ2-1, with 10 bases fitting TRBD2. V lost 4 bases, J lost 9 bases, and 7 bases stayed unmatched. The CDR3 sequence is 14 residues long. The germline CDR1 and CDR2 sequences are SGHRS and YFSETQ. This chain's CDR3 is CASSPGTSVGEQFF. The CDR3 DNA is TGCGCCAGCAGCCCCGGGACTAGCGTTGGTGAGCAGTTCTTC.

The table lists this clonotype with a few counts. The chain carries TRBV4-3 and TRBJ2-5; D perhaps matches TRBD2 (5 bases). This CDR3 region has 15 residues. Germline V gives CDR1 LGHNA, CDR2 YSLEER. V shed 0 bases and J shed 4 bases, with 12 bases lying between them. CDR3 region: CASSQDKVRGETQYF. For the CDR3, the DNA is TGCGCCAGCAGCCAAGATAAAGTCCGGGGAGAGACCCAGTACTTC.

This clonotype appeared once. CDR3 in amino acids: CASSLELGGETQYF. The CDR3 nucleotides read TGCGCCAGCAGCTTGGAGTTAGGCGGGGAGACCCAGTACTTC. This chain links TRBV5-1 with TRBJ2-5; possible D gene TRBD2, 5 bases. The V gene's germline CDR1 is SGHRS and CDR2 YFSETQ. V was trimmed by 0 bases and J by 5 bases, leaving 11 bases between them. This CDR3 region has 14 residues.

The chain uses TRBV20-1 and TRBJ2-1; D may be TRBD1 (5 bases). The CDR3 consists of 14 residues. The V end lost 0 bases, the J end lost 1 base, and 7 bases lay between the germline ends. Germline-derived CDR1 and CDR2 are DFQATT and SNEGSKA (reference sequence). The CDR3: CSAREGASYNEQFF. CDR3 coding DNA: TGCAGTGCTAGAGAAGGGGCTTCCTACAATGAGCAGTTCTTC.

This chain connects TRBV20-1 to TRBJ2-5; D uncertain. The end of the DNA is better explained by TRBJ2-7, so the J call may be wrong. CDR1 is DFQATT, CDR2 SNEGSKA, per germline (reference sequence). The CDR3 covers 13 residues. Here the CDR3 DNA reads TGCAGTGCTAGAGACCTCAACAGTTACGAGCAGTACTTC. Translating gives CSARDLNSYEQYF.

This clonotype was seen a handful of times. The gene calls are TRBV20-1 and TRBJ1-1, with 8 positions matching TRBD1. Trimming removed 2 bases from V and 1 base from J; junction bases left unmatched: 3. CDR1 and CDR2 (germline): DFQATT, SNEGSKA (reference sequence). The CDR3 contains 14 residues. This chain's CDR3 is CSARTGTGNTEAFF. CDR3 coding DNA: TGCAGTGCTAGAACCGGGACAGGGAACACTGAAGCTTTCTTT.

The V gene is TRBV11-2, the J gene TRBJ1-2, with TRBD1 as a possible D gene (5 bases). This CDR3 is built from 17 residues. V lost 5 bases and J lost 2, with 21 bases in between. The germline V gene encodes CDR1 SGHAT and CDR2 FQNNGV. The DNA for the CDR3 is TGTGCCAGCAGCCGCTCGATGGGGCCAACCGCCAACTATGGCTACACCTTC. This gives the protein CASSRSMGPTANYGYTF.

This rearrangement joins TRBV20-1 to TRBJ2-1; 12 positions agree with TRBD2. There are 15 residues in the CDR3. Germline V gives CDR1 DFQATT, CDR2 SNEGSKA (reference sequence). The V gene end was trimmed by 3 bases and the J gene end by 5 bases; junction bases not matched to a gene: 5. In DNA, the CDR3 is TGCAGTGCTAGGGAAGGACTAGCGGGACACAATGAGCAGTTCTTC. Protein sequence: CSAREGLAGHNEQFF.